This T cell receptor beta chain was identified in a study of tumor-infiltrating lymphocytes in oesophageal squamous cell carcinoma. TCRdb used MiXCR to reprocess the PCR reads, holding one entry per CDR3 protein. The sample lists under 20,000 distinct CDR3 sequences; around 51% were seen once. Germline CDR1 MGHRA, CDR2 YSYEKL. CDR3 size: 15 residues. Between the trimmed V and J ends, which lost 0 bases and 0 bases, there was a span of 6 bases. V gene TRBV4-1 combines with J gene TRBJ2-1; the D gene is possibly TRBD2 (5 bases). Sequences were obtained from esophageal tumor tissue. The TCR comes from a female donor with esophageal squamous cell carcinoma. The CDR3, as DNA: TGCGCCAGCAGCCAAGAACGGGACTCCTACAATGAGCAGTTCTTC. Residues: CASSQERDSYNEQFF.